This is a list of T cell receptor beta chains from one sample in a study of T cells in Graves' hyperthyroidism and ophthalmopathy. In TCRdb, the multiplex PCR reads were re-called with MiXCR into one record per CDR3 protein. Altogether roughly 350,000 distinct CDR3 sequences are present, roughly 13% being singletons, with the ten largest covering 20% to 25%. Material for sequencing was blood. The receptors here all came from a young woman with Graves' hyperthyroidism. The CDR3 runs from the conserved cysteine through the conserved F or W.

v_gene | CDR3aa
TRBV3-1 | CASSQPGSKPGNTIYF
TRBV28 | CASSLVRTGELFF
TRBV20-1 | CSARDFGAQSYSYEQYF
TRBV2 | CASRRSGQTQYF
TRBV20-1 | CSARRLGHNEQFF
TRBV6-1 | CASRTGGRETQYF
TRBV19 | CAITSRRPYEQYF
TRBV7-8 | CASSSSSGTTYEQYF
TRBV24-1 | CATSDKGLAGSPGELFF
TRBV30 | CAWSARGNTIYF
TRBV9 | CASSVSGTDSEGPQHF
TRBV9 | CASSPSSQVGGYTF
TRBV19 | CASSPRRQGQVQPQHF
TRBV20-1 | CSARDSQASYEQYF
TRBV2 | CASSEGGGNPFF
TRBV6-1 | CASSVTDGQGASEQYF
TRBV27 | CASSLSVRGGDTGELFF
TRBV4-2 | CASSQDFRGSNNEQFF
TRBV20-1 | CSARSRLAGVMETQYF
TRBV7-8 | CASSLLLGRYSATNEKLFF
TRBV15 | CATSRGTGGNQPQHF
TRBV12-3/TRBV12-4 | CASSSAPYEQYF
TRBV29-1 | CSVAADTGELFF
TRBV5-1 | CASSPGLGEQYF
TRBV19 | CAERGVRTFLDTQYF
TRBV6-1 | CATSGTDSEVSYNEQFF
TRBV28 | CASSLPRGGRAEEQYF
TRBV7-2 | CASSLVGEAYNEQFF
TRBV7-9 | CASSFSTGNKETQYF
TRBV20-1 | CSASAAGGIYGYTF
TRBV15 | CATSRGPSGGNNEQFF
TRBV12-3/TRBV12-4 | CASSGHGSGRYEQYF
TRBV2 | CASSERTRETQYF
TRBV18 | CASSSRGTYGYTF
TRBV27 | CASSPLSSGLRTDTQYF
TRBV29-1 | CSASDAGNTIYF
TRBV30 | CAWRGPPSYEQYF
TRBV6-1 | CASSSDSRETQYF
TRBV4-1 | CASSQTASGTYEQYF
TRBV5-1 | CASSLTANNEQFF